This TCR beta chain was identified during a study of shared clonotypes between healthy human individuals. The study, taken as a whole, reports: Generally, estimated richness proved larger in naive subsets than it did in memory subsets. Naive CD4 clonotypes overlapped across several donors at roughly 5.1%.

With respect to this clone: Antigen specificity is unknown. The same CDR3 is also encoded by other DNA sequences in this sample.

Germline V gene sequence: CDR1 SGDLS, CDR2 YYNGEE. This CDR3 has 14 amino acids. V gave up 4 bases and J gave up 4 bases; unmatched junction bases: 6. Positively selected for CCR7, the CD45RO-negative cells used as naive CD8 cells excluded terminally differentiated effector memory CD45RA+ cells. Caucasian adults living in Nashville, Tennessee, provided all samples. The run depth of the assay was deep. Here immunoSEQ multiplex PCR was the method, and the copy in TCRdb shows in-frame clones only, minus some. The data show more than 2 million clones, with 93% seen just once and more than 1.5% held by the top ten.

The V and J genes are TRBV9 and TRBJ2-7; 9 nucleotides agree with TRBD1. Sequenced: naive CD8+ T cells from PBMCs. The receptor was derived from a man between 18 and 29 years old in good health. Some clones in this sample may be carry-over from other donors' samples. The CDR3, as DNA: TGTGCCAGCAGCCCCCGGGACAGGGTTTACGAGCAGTACTTC. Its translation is CASSPRDRVYEQYF.